Listed here are 7 T cell receptor beta chains from one sample, sequenced in a study of blood T cell repertoires in COVID-19. Produced via immunoSEQ multiplex PCR; TCRdb's table is partial and in-frame only. The sample consists of 390,000 or so clones, more than 70% of them appearing once. Specimen: peripheral blood. The receptor source for this set is a young woman with COVID-19, enrolled during active disease.

A single count supports this clone. The chain couples TRBV2 to TRBJ2-3; tentatively, D is TRBD2 (6 bases). Trimming cost V 6 bases and J 5 bases, with 9 bases left between them. CDR1 is SNHLY and CDR2 is FYNNEI in the germline V gene. The CDR3 contains 12 residues. CDR3 DNA sequence: TGTGCCAGCAGCTCGACTAGAGATACGCAGTATTTT. This codes for CASSSTRDTQYF. The full variable domain, completed using reference TRBV2 and TRBJ2-3, is EPEVTQTPSHQVTQMGQEVILRCVPISNHLYFYWYRQILGQKVEFLVSFYNNEISEKSEIFDDQFSVERPDGSNFTLKIRSTKLEDSAMYFCASSSTRDTQYFGPGTRLTVL.

CDR3 protein: CASSPGTSGTDTQYF. CDR3 DNA sequence: TGTGCCAGCAGCCCAGGGACTAGCGGGACAGATACGCAGTATTTT. The chain has TRBV5-6 and TRBJ2-3, with 12 bases that match TRBD2. This CDR3 comprises 15 residues. Germline CDR1 is SGHDT and CDR2 is YYEEEE. Unmatched junction bases numbered 3, after V lost 4 bases and J lost 3 bases.

This clone was seen only once. V and J are TRBV3-1 (or the pseudogene TRBV3-2) and TRBJ2-1; D not certain. Germline V CDR1 and CDR2: LGHDT, YNNKEL (reference sequence). The CDR3 is 13 amino acids. V was clipped by 10 bases and J by 5 bases, with 15 bases between them. CDR3 loop: CATEAIGNNEQFF. Written as DNA, the CDR3 is TGTGCCACCGAGGCGATAGGCAACAATGAGCAGTTCTTC.

V and J are TRBV11-2 and TRBJ2-3; D unresolved. CDR1 and CDR2 (germline): SGHAT, FQNNGV. This CDR3 is built from 14 residues. V was trimmed by 0 bases and J by 4 bases, leaving 8 bases between them. The CDR3 coding sequence is TGTGCCAGCAGCTTAGACCTTCCCGCAGATACGCAGTATTTT. This sequence encodes CASSLDLPADTQYF.

The rearrangement uses TRBV5-4 and TRBJ2-7; a possible D gene is TRBD2 (6 bases). The CDR3 contains 16 residues. Deletions cut 4 bases from V and 4 bases from J, with 21 bases between. From germline, CDR1 is SGHNT and CDR2 YYREEE (reference sequence). The CDR3 here is CASSPSGRAGLYEQYF. The CDR3 DNA sequence: TGTGCCAGCAGCCCCTCTGGGCGGGCGGGGCTTTACGAGCAGTACTTC.

As regards this clone: One base away lies a much larger clone, so this may be a sequencing read error. The chain uses TRBV7-2 and TRBJ2-7; tentatively, D is TRBD1 (6 bases). The V end lost 0 bases, the J end lost 3 bases, and 6 bases lay between the germline ends. CDR3 size: 13 residues. Germline values: CDR1 SGHTA, CDR2 FQGNSA. The CDR3 spells CASSLAGGYEQYF. CDR3 bases: TGTGCCAGCAGCTTAGCAGGGGGCTACGAGCAGTACTTC.

The chain couples TRBV27 to TRBJ2-7; no reliable D call. The CDR3 consists of 15 residues. CDR1 is MNHEY and CDR2 is SMNVEV in the germline V gene (reference sequence). The ends were cut back, 2 bases at V and 0 bases at J, with 11 bases in the middle. The CDR3 region is CASSLGGRSSYEQYF. In DNA form, the CDR3 reads TGTGCCAGCAGTTTAGGCGGAAGGAGCTCCTACGAGCAGTACTTC.